The T cell receptor beta chain described here comes from a study of T cell responses to AZD1222 COVID-19 vaccine. As for the study in general: Both about-4-week and about-12-week second-dose recipients were combined.

Study-wide results and caveats: The donors showed a predominance of white British ancestry and of females, with possible underestimation of clonal diversity.

TCRdb's copy holds only in-frame clones and misses some; the assay was immunoSEQ multiplex PCR. The repertoire consists of 130,000 or so clones, with roughly nine tenths occurring once and the leading ten covering approximately 6%. The CDR3 consists of 14 residues. V lost 5 bases, J lost 0 bases, and 10 bases lay in between. Per the germline V gene, CDR1 is MNHEY and CDR2 is SVGAGI. As to this clone: Antigen: not known.

This sequence joins TRBV6-5 and TRBJ1-1; D not certain. The source material was peripheral blood, sampled on day 0 of AZD1222 vaccination. This TCR came from an adult in good health. Here the CDR3 reads CASSPRTLNTEAFF. In nucleotides, the CDR3 is TGTGCCAGCAGTCCCCGGACTTTGAACACTGAAGCTTTCTTT.